This record looks at one T cell receptor beta chain sequence and its context. With 2 bases removed from V and 8 bases from J, the gap between germline ends came to 15 bases. Per the germline V gene, CDR1 is ENHRY and CDR2 is SYGVKD. The CDR3 contains 15 residues. The method was immunoSEQ multiplex PCR; TCRdb's version includes in-frame clones alone and lacks a portion of them. The repertoire has hundreds of thousands of clones, approximately 90% of them found once; the top ten carry about 4.6%. The data stem from a study of blood T cell repertoires in COVID-19. This sequence joins TRBV10-3 and TRBJ1-4; the D gene is possibly TRBD1 (5 bases). Sequences were obtained from peripheral blood. This clonotype was sampled from a man in his forties with acute or convalescent COVID-19. The CDR3 here is CAISEPTAGGEKLFF. DNA for the CDR3: TGTGCCATCAGTGAGCCGACGGCGGGGGGGGAAAAACTGTTTTTT.